This passage covers 9 T cell receptor beta chains from one sample sequenced in a study of T cell repertoires in aging, cancer and after chemotherapy (dated by TCRdb to between 2018 and 2021). The sequencing machine was an Illumina MiSeq. Rearranged TRB sequences spanning V, D and J segments were amplified by multiplex touch-down PCR using a mixed TRB-A/B primer pool. TCRdb reran the public reads through fastp at Q25 and MiXCR, keeping productive beta chains. CDR3 protein sequences are deduplicated, and each keeps its most common genes and DNA. Across this sample there are several thousand distinct CDR3 sequences, with roughly a quarter seen only once. Around 33% of the sample goes to the ten largest clones. TCR beta rearrangements were amplified from genomic DNA extracted from peripheral blood rather than from sorted cells or RNA. The sample consisted of blood. The receptors here all came from a human donor with a blood cancer.

In its sample, this clonotype is medium-sized. The rearrangement joins TRBV29-1 to TRBJ2-1; D not certain. The V and J ends lost 5 bases and 4 bases respectively, with 9 bases between them. This CDR3 is built from 12 residues. Looked up from germline, CDR1 is SQVTM and CDR2 is ANQGSEA. For the CDR3, the DNA is TGCAGCGTTTATGACAAATACAATGAGCAGTTCTTC. Protein product: CSVYDKYNEQFF.

This clonotype was counted only a few times. The chain recombines TRBV5-1 with TRBJ2-3; TRBD2 aligns across 8 bases. The germline CDR1 and CDR2 sequences are SGHRS and YFSETQ. V was pared by 3 bases and J by 6 bases, with 9 bases of the junction left unmatched. The CDR3 has 15 residues. The CDR3 spells CASSSSGSRPDTQYF. The CDR3 DNA is TGCGCCAGCAGCTCAAGCGGGAGTAGACCCGATACGCAGTATTTT.

This sequence joins TRBV24-1 and TRBJ2-2; no clear D. Germline CDR1 is KGHDR and CDR2 is SFDVKD. The CDR3 extends over 12 amino acids. Between the trimmed V and J ends, which lost 3 bases and 8 bases, there was a span of 6 bases. The CDR3 DNA is TGTGCCACCAGTGATGTCCGGGGGGAGCTGTTTTTT. Protein: CATSDVRGELFF.

Regarding this clonotype: This may be a read error, as it is one base from a much larger clone. The V gene is TRBV29-1, the J gene TRBJ1-2; D may be TRBD1 (5 bases). Germline-derived CDR1 and CDR2 are SQVTM and ANQGSEA. With 3 bases removed from V and 7 bases from J, the gap between germline ends came to 18 bases. The CDR3 runs 14 residues. CDR3 nucleotide sequence: TGCAGCGTTGAGAGAGGGGATTTAGTTAGTGGCTACACCTTC. It yields the protein CSVERGDLVSGYTF.

A few counts support this clonotype. The gene calls are TRBV12-3 or TRBV12-4 and TRBJ1-5, with a tentative D call TRBD1 (5 bases). This CDR3 is 14 amino acids long. V lost 5 bases and J 0 bases, leaving 8 bases between the germline ends. The CDR3: CASSDSNSNQPQHF. The CDR3, as DNA: TGTGCCAGCAGTGACAGTAATAGCAATCAGCCCCAGCATTTT.

The chain has TRBV20-1 and TRBJ1-4; possibly TRBD1 for D (6 bases). The germline CDR1 and CDR2 sequences are DFQATT and SNEGSKA (reference sequence). The CDR3 contains 14 residues. Trimming took 3 bases from V and 7 from J, leaving 15 bases between them. In DNA, the CDR3 is TGCAGTGCTAGGGGCGACAGGTCCGGTGAAAAACTGTTTTTT. This translates into CSARGDRSGEKLFF.

This clonotype showed up just a few times. The CDR3 bases are TGTGCCAGCAGTTACTTCACCGGGGAGCTGTTTTTT. The encoded protein is CASSYFTGELFF. The chain links TRBV6-2 or TRBV6-3 to TRBJ2-2, with D unresolved. This CDR3 is built from 12 residues. CDR1 is MNHEY, CDR2 SVGEGT, per germline. V lost 1 base and J 4 bases, leaving 1 base between the germline ends.

The chain recombines TRBV5-4 with TRBJ2-7, with a weak D call TRBD2 (6 bases). The CDR3 is made up of 14 amino acids. The V and J ends lost 4 bases and 2 bases respectively, with 13 bases between them. From germline, CDR1 is SGHNT and CDR2 YYREEE (reference sequence). DNA for the CDR3: TGTGCCAGCAGCAGAGCGGAGGGAGCCTACGAGCAGTACTTC. Its translation is CASSRAEGAYEQYF.

This clonotype is labeled large. V is TRBV5-1 and J is TRBJ2-7; TRBD1 matches 9 bases. This CDR3 has 14 amino acids. After removal of 3 bases from V and 5 bases from J, the junction contained 6 bases not matched to a gene. Germline lookup yields CDR1 SGHRS and CDR2 YFSETQ. CDR3 bases: TGCGCCAGCAGCTACCGGACAGGGGACCACGAGCAGTACTTC. Translation: CASSYRTGDHEQYF.